The entry below describes one T cell receptor (beta chain). The data were produced by immunoSEQ multiplex PCR, yet TCRdb's version contains in-frame clones alone and is incomplete. The table records around 370,000 clones, 90% to 98% of them present only once. This record belongs to a study of shared clonotypes between healthy human individuals. About the study: The study enrolled a couple of women and a few men aged 18 to 49.

CDR1 is SNHLY, CDR2 FYNNEI, per germline. The CDR3 is made up of 16 amino acids. V was trimmed by 1 base and J by 2 bases, leaving 15 bases between them. The V gene is TRBV2, the J gene TRBJ2-7, with D perhaps TRBD2 (6 bases). The sequence was collected from a man aged 25-45 years in good health. The sample taken for sequencing was memory CD8+ T cells sorted from blood. The subset is: CD45RO+ cells pooled with CCR7-negative TemRA cells. CDR3 region: CASSEVGRGYTYEQYF. The CDR3 DNA reads as TGTGCCAGCAGTGAAGTAGGGCGGGGCTATACCTACGAGCAGTACTTC.